This passage covers 10 T cell receptor beta chains from one sample sequenced in a study of response to subunit inactivated influenza vaccine. TCRdb analysed the RT-PCR reads with MiXCR anew, one entry per CDR3 protein. This repertoire shows about 530,000 distinct CDR3 sequences, about 10% found once; its top ten account for 9.5% to 13%. This sample comprised PBMCs from blood, obtained on the day of vaccination. Receptors were obtained from a man aged 45-60 years who received an inactivated influenza vaccine.

V is TRBV7-2 and J is TRBJ2-5; unclear D gene. The V end lost 0 bases, the J end lost 7 bases, and 12 bases lay between the germline ends. The V gene's germline CDR1 is SGHTA and CDR2 FQGNSA. This CDR3 region has 14 residues. CDR3 sequence reads: CASSLASGSGTQYF. DNA for the CDR3: TGTGCCAGCAGCTTAGCGAGTGGGTCGGGGACCCAGTACTTC. Drawing the rest from reference TRBV7-2 and TRBJ2-5, the complete variable domain is GAGVSQSPSNKVTEKGKDVELRCDPISGHTALYWYRQSLGQGLEFLIYFQGNSAPDKSGLPSDRFSAERTGGSVSTLTIQRTQQEDSAVYLCASSLASGSGTQYFGPGTRLLVL.

This clonotype was observed many times. The chain couples TRBV5-1 to TRBJ2-3; D may be TRBD2 (5 bases). The germline gives CDR1 SGHRS, CDR2 YFSETQ. CDR3 length: 16 residues. V was clipped by 3 bases and J by 3 bases, with 17 bases between them. The CDR3 DNA sequence: TGCGCCAGCAGCTCTACCACCGGGATCCTGACAGATACGCAGTATTTT. Amino acid sequence: CASSSTTGILTDTQYF.

V and J are TRBV5-5 and TRBJ1-5, with TRBD1 matching 7 bases. The ends lost 2 bases at V and 2 bases at J; junction bases unmatched: 4. The CDR3 runs 15 residues. Germline assignment: CDR1 SGHKS and CDR2 YYEKEE (reference sequence). CDR3 sequence reads: CASSFEGGGNQPQHF. The CDR3 bases are TGTGCCAGCAGCTTTGAAGGGGGCGGCAATCAGCCCCAGCATTTT.

The chain recombines TRBV28 with TRBJ1-3; D ambiguous. V was trimmed by 8 bases and J by 3 bases, leaving 14 bases between them. The CDR3 is made up of 14 amino acids. The germline CDR1 and CDR2 sequences are MDHEN and SYDVKM. CDR3 protein: CASGNPEIGNTIYF. CDR3 nucleotide sequence: TGTGCCAGCGGAAACCCAGAGATTGGAAACACCATATATTTT.

There are many counts of this clonotype. The V call is TRBV4-3, the J call TRBJ1-3, with no clear D. Germline CDR1 and CDR2: LGHNA and YSLEER. CDR3 length equals 16 residues. Trimming took off 0 bases at V and 3 bases at J, with 12 bases between the two ends. In DNA form, the CDR3 reads TGCGCCAGCAGCCAAGATCCAAGATTCCTTGGAAACACCATATATTTT. This encodes CASSQDPRFLGNTIYF.

Many counts were recorded for this clonotype. The V and J genes are TRBV12-3 or TRBV12-4 and TRBJ1-1; a weak D match, TRBD1 (5 bases). The CDR3 loop spans 14 amino acids. Trimming took off 6 bases at V and 0 bases at J, with 11 bases between the two ends. The CDR3 loop is CASRRRDLNTEAFF. The DNA of the CDR3 is TGTGCCAGCAGGAGAAGGGACCTGAACACTGAAGCTTTCTTT.

This clonotype was counted only a few times. V gene TRBV20-1 combines with J gene TRBJ2-4; D ambiguous. The CDR3 extends over 15 amino acids. Looked up from germline, CDR1 is DFQATT and CDR2 is SNEGSKA (reference sequence). Trimming cost V 5 bases and J 1 base, with 15 bases left between them. The CDR3 DNA follows: TGCAGTGCTCCACCCGCATCCGGGGCCAAAAACATTCAGTACTTC. Translated, it gives CSAPPASGAKNIQYF.

This clonotype turned up a few times. V and J are TRBV6-4 and TRBJ2-4, with 12 bases that match TRBD2. CDR3 length: 19 amino acids. Trimming removed 2 bases from V and 2 bases from J; junction bases left unmatched: 10. CDR1 and CDR2 from the germline V gene are MRHNA and SNTAGT. The CDR3 DNA is TGTGCCAGCAGTGACCGACTAGCGGGGGCCCTAGGGTCCAAAAACATTCAGTACTTC. Translation gives CASSDRLAGALGSKNIQYF.

The chain links TRBV19 to TRBJ2-7; TRBD1 matches 9 bases. Germline values: CDR1 LNHDA, CDR2 SQIVND (reference sequence). Trimming took 7 bases from V and 3 from J; bases not matched to a gene: 4. This CDR3 comprises 13 residues. CDR3 in DNA: TGTGCCAGTATGGGACAGGGTTACTACGAGCAGTACTTC. It specifies CASMGQGYYEQYF.

The CDR3 region has the DNA TGTGCCAGCAGCTTAGAAATAGGAGTCACCGGGGAGCTGTTTTTT. Translation: CASSLEIGVTGELFF. V gene TRBV11-2 combines with J gene TRBJ2-2, with no clear D. Trimming shortened V by 0 bases and J by 4 bases, and 9 bases separated the two germline ends. The CDR3 totals 15 residues. CDR1 is SGHAT and CDR2 is FQNNGV in the germline V gene.